The clone carrying this T cell receptor (beta chain) was detected only a few times. This entry comes from a study of blood T cells in healthy people across ages. A second PCR, run for about 7 to 11 cycles, used a sample-barcoded 5' primer plus a J-beta primer mix. Each CDR3 protein is one row after TCRdb ran MiXCR on the 5' RACE reads. The data show 1.2 million to 1.5 million distinct CDR3 sequences, 55% to 75% seen once. CDR1 and CDR2 (germline): MNHNY, SVGAGI (reference sequence). The CDR3 runs to 11 residues. Trimming cost V 10 bases and J 6 bases, with 13 bases left between them. Sequences were obtained from blood. The sequence derives from a man aged 18 to 30 in good health. V gene TRBV6-6 combines with J gene TRBJ2-7; D not certain. This CDR3 is CATLMALEQYF. CDR3 bases: TGTGCCACACTCATGGCCCTCGAGCAGTACTTC.